This T cell receptor (beta chain) was recovered during a study of tumor-infiltrating lymphocytes in primary liver carcinoma. About the study: Regardless of tissue type, samples showed similar yields of roughly 3.65 to 8 million productive TCRbeta reads. Study-level findings and limits: In tumor-adjacent and tumor-blood pairs, overlap was lower than in tumor region pairs. Tumors and blood were compared for top-250-clone fraction, and tumors had the significantly higher value (p = 0.039).

The authors made TCR beta cDNA from 500 ng total RNA with a constant-region primer. Three rounds of nested multiplex PCR with slightly modified ARM-PCR produced TCR beta libraries. TRBV1-TRBV30 forward primers paired with a C-beta reverse primer drove the first two PCR rounds, about 10 cycles each. TCRdb reprocessed the multiplex PCR reads with MiXCR, giving one entry per CDR3 protein. The sample lists approximately 300,000 distinct CDR3 sequences; about 62% were seen once. In the case of this clonotype: What it recognizes is unknown.

RNA was extracted from whole blood without cell sorting, alongside germline DNA. Preoperatively, peripheral blood was drawn, roughly 3.8 milliliters in total. Germline V gives CDR1 MDHEN, CDR2 SYDVKM. CDR3 length: 13 residues. Trimming removed 6 bases from V and 5 bases from J, with 13 bases in between. V is TRBV28 and J is TRBJ1-2, with TRBD1 as a possible D gene (6 bases). The sample was peripheral blood. The TCR comes from a middle-aged man with primary liver carcinoma and hepatitis B virus infection. CDR3 region: CASRGGQRYGYTF. For the CDR3, the DNA is TGTGCCAGCAGGGGAGGACAGCGTTATGGCTACACCTTC.